The 21 T cell receptor beta chains below come from one sample, sequenced in a study of blood T cell repertoires in COVID-19. Sequenced by immunoSEQ multiplex PCR; TCRdb stores in-frame clones only, minus some. The data hold approximately 350,000 clones, with around 87% observed a single time. The material sequenced was peripheral blood. Receptors originate from a woman in her fifties or sixties with COVID-19, enrolled during active disease.

V is TRBV2 and J is TRBJ2-1; 8 bases align to TRBD1. The V gene's germline CDR1 is SNHLY and CDR2 FYNNEI. Trimming cost V 5 bases and J 5 bases; bases outside gene matches: 8. The CDR3 contains 15 residues. The CDR3 sequence is CASSRTGTTHNEQFF. The CDR3 bases are TGTGCCAGCAGTCGGACAGGGACAACCCACAATGAGCAGTTCTTC.

V gene TRBV19 combines with J gene TRBJ1-1, with a weak D call TRBD1 (6 bases). From germline, CDR1 is LNHDA and CDR2 SQIVND (reference sequence). This CDR3 is 11 amino acids long. V gave up 7 bases and J gave up 10 bases, with 13 bases separating them. Here the CDR3 DNA reads TGTGCCAGTAATCTAGGACAGAGAGCTTTCTTT. This translates into CASNLGQRAFF. The entire variable domain, with the rest obtained from reference TRBV19 and TRBJ1-1, is as follows: DGGITQSPKYLFRKEGQNVTLSCEQNLNHDAMYWYRQDPGQGLRLIYYSQIVNDFQKGDIAEGYSVSREKKESFPLTVTSAQKNPTAFYLCASNLGQRAFFGQGTRLTVV.

V is TRBV5-4 and J is TRBJ1-1; D unclear. There are 14 residues in the CDR3. Between the trimmed V and J ends, which lost 3 bases and 3 bases, there was a span of 12 bases. Germline V CDR1 and CDR2: SGHNT, YYREEE (reference sequence). CDR3 bases: TGTGCCAGCAGCTCTAGAATCGGGGACACTGAAGCTTTCTTT. This translates into CASSSRIGDTEAFF. The whole variable domain, filled in from reference TRBV5-4 and TRBJ1-1, reads ETGVTQSPTHLIKTRGQQVTLRCSSQSGHNTVSWYQQALGQGPQFIFQYYREEENGRGNFPPRFSGLQFPNYSSELNVNALELDDSALYLCASSSRIGDTEAFFGQGTRLTVV.

This chain links TRBV24-1 with TRBJ2-1; D may be TRBD1 (5 bases). V was shortened by 9 bases and J by 6 bases, with 8 bases between the two germline ends. The CDR3 runs 11 residues. The germline CDR1 and CDR2 sequences are KGHDR and SFDVKD. DNA of the CDR3: TGTGCCACCGCAGGGTTCAATGAGCAGTTCTTC. Its protein product is CATAGFNEQFF.

This clone was seen a few times. The chain employs TRBV15 and TRBJ1-2; tentative D call: TRBD1 (6 bases). CDR1 LNHNV and CDR2 YYDKDF come from the germline V gene (reference sequence). Between the trimmed V and J ends, which lost 4 bases and 8 bases, there was a span of 17 bases. CDR3 length: 14 residues. The CDR3 coding sequence is TGTGCCACCAGCACCGACCTGGGGGCTGGAGGCTACACCTTC. It specifies CATSTDLGAGGYTF.

The chain uses TRBV7-9 and TRBJ2-7, with TRBD2 matching 7 bases. With 2 bases clipped from V and 0 bases from J, the junction kept 7 bases outside the gene matches. Per the germline V gene, CDR1 is SEHNR and CDR2 is FQNEAQ (reference sequence). This CDR3 has 16 amino acids. For the CDR3, the DNA is TGTGCCAGCAGCTTAACCCTCGGGACTACCTCCTACGAGCAGTACTTC. It encodes CASSLTLGTTSYEQYF.

This clone appeared a single time. The V and J genes are TRBV4-1 and TRBJ2-5, with 7 bases aligning to TRBD2. Trimming took 5 bases from V and 1 from J; bases not matched to a gene: 4. This CDR3 is built from 14 residues. Germline values: CDR1 MGHRA, CDR2 YSYEKL. This chain's CDR3 is CASSAGDGQETQYF. In DNA form, the CDR3 reads TGCGCCAGCAGCGCGGGGGACGGCCAAGAGACCCAGTACTTC.

This chain uses TRBV27 with TRBJ2-7; D is perhaps TRBD1 (6 bases). V was shortened by 5 bases and J by 0 bases, with 11 bases between the two germline ends. CDR1 is MNHEY and CDR2 is SMNVEV in the germline V gene (reference sequence). This CDR3 region has 14 residues. This CDR3 is CASSPQGNSYEQYF. CDR3 DNA sequence: TGTGCCAGCAGTCCCCAGGGGAACTCCTACGAGCAGTACTTC.

The V call is TRBV2, the J call TRBJ1-1; D gene unclear. Between the trimmed V and J ends, which lost 7 bases and 1 base, there was a span of 7 bases. This CDR3 is 12 amino acids long. CDR1 and CDR2 (germline): SNHLY, FYNNEI. This CDR3 reads CASTFSNTEAFF. CDR3 in DNA: TGTGCCAGCACGTTCTCGAACACTGAAGCTTTCTTT.

The chain has TRBV6-1 and TRBJ2-3; TRBD2 aligns across 7 bases. The CDR3 loop spans 15 amino acids. From germline, CDR1 is MNHNS and CDR2 SASEGT. Unmatched junction bases numbered 2, after V lost 2 bases and J lost 0 bases. The CDR3 region has the DNA TGTGCCAGCAGTGAATATAGCGGGAGCACAGATACGCAGTATTTT. It codes for CASSEYSGSTDTQYF.

The chain is built from TRBV4-1 and TRBJ1-5; D is possibly TRBD1 (5 bases). The germline CDR1 and CDR2 sequences are MGHRA and YSYEKL. The CDR3 totals 15 residues. Trimming pared 1 base from V and 6 bases from J, leaving 13 bases between. CDR3 loop: CASSQGQLGAQPQHF. CDR3 in DNA: TGCGCCAGCAGCCAAGGACAGCTGGGTGCTCAGCCCCAGCATTTT.

In the case of this clone: Other DNA variants within this sample encode the same CDR3. V and J are TRBV18 and TRBJ1-2; 8 bases map to TRBD1. CDR1 is KGHSH and CDR2 is LQKENI in the germline V gene. CDR3 length: 13 amino acids. V lost 6 bases and J lost 8; bases outside the gene matches: 8. The CDR3 DNA sequence: TGTGCCAGCTCGCTAGGACAGGGCTACGGCTACACCTTC. This codes for CASSLGQGYGYTF.

The genes are TRBV2 and TRBJ2-2; possibly TRBD2 for D (6 bases). Germline assignment: CDR1 SNHLY and CDR2 FYNNEI. The CDR3 consists of 15 residues. V was cut by 5 bases and J by 1 base, with 11 bases left in between. Here the CDR3 DNA reads TGTGCCAGCAGTAAACGGGAGAGGAACACCGGGGAGCTGTTTTTT. Amino acid sequence: CASSKRERNTGELFF. Combining the CDR3 with reference TRBV2 and TRBJ2-2 gives the whole variable domain EPEVTQTPSHQVTQMGQEVILRCVPISNHLYFYWYRQILGQKVEFLVSFYNNEISEKSEIFDDQFSVERPDGSNFTLKIRSTKLEDSAMYFCASSKRERNTGELFFGEGSRLTVL.

The chain uses TRBV7-9 and TRBJ2-3; 8 bases match TRBD2. The CDR3 consists of 14 residues. Germline V gives CDR1 SEHNR, CDR2 FQNEAQ (reference sequence). V trimming: 7 bases; J trimming: 4 bases; junction bases outside the gene matches: 7. As DNA, the CDR3 is TGTGCCAGCAAGCGGCGGGAGGTTCCAGATACGCAGTATTTT. This sequence encodes CASKRREVPDTQYF.

V usage is TRBV19 and J usage is TRBJ2-7, with no clear D. The CDR3 covers 13 residues. The ends were cut back, 6 bases at V and 0 bases at J, with 9 bases in the middle. The germline gives CDR1 LNHDA, CDR2 SQIVND (reference sequence). The CDR3 DNA reads TGTGCCAGTAGGTCACCCGGCTCCTACGAGCAGTACTTC. It specifies CASRSPGSYEQYF.

V is TRBV6-5 and J is TRBJ2-1; 9 nucleotides agree with TRBD2. Germline trimming cut 6 bases from V and 2 bases from J; bases unmatched to any gene: 5. The germline V gene encodes CDR1 MNHEY and CDR2 SVGAGI. The CDR3 is 15 residues long. CDR3 bases: TGTGCCAGCAGCTATAGCGGGAGAGCCTACAATGAGCAGTTCTTC. This gives the protein CASSYSGRAYNEQFF.

The chain carries TRBV7-2 and TRBJ2-3, with D tentatively TRBD2 (5 bases). Trimming took 4 bases from V and 2 from J, leaving 13 bases between them. The CDR3 length is 15 residues. CDR1 and CDR2 from the germline V gene are SGHTA and FQGNSA. This CDR3 reads CASSSSTGFTDTQYF. CDR3 sequence (DNA): TGTGCCAGCAGCTCATCGACGGGGTTCACAGATACGCAGTATTTT. The full variable domain, in which reference TRBV7-2 and TRBJ2-3 provide the parts outside the CDR3, is GAGVSQSPSNKVTEKGKDVELRCDPISGHTALYWYRQSLGQGLEFLIYFQGNSAPDKSGLPSDRFSAERTGGSVSTLTIQRTQQEDSAVYLCASSSSTGFTDTQYFGPGTRLTVL.

Worth noting for this clone: Additional DNA sequences in this sample encode the identical CDR3. The chain carries TRBV5-1 and TRBJ2-1; 7 positions match TRBD2. The CDR3 extends over 15 amino acids. Germline trimming cut 0 bases from V and 0 bases from J; bases unmatched to any gene: 0. CDR1 SGHRS and CDR2 YFSETQ come from the germline V gene. The CDR3 sequence is CASSLGGSSYNEQFF. The CDR3 DNA reads as TGCGCCAGCAGCTTGGGCGGGAGCTCCTACAATGAGCAGTTCTTC.

The rearrangement joins TRBV21-1 to TRBJ1-5; TRBD1, as called in the table, went unchecked against the DNA. TRBV21-1 is a listed pseudogene. The CDR3 spans 13 residues. CDR3 DNA sequence: TGTGCCTCGACCGGGTCTGAAGACAGGGCCGTAAACTTT. The encoded protein is CASTGSEDRAVNF.

This clone was counted a few times. The gene calls are TRBV3-1 (or the pseudogene TRBV3-2) and TRBJ2-7; tentatively, D is TRBD2 (6 bases). This CDR3 comprises 15 residues. The V end was cut by 4 bases, the J end by 6 bases, with 19 bases between. Germline-derived CDR1 and CDR2 are LGHDT and YNNKEL (reference sequence). The CDR3 DNA follows: TGTGCCAGCAGCCGCGGGACCCTCTCGGGCCTCGAGCAGTACTTC. Translating gives CASSRGTLSGLEQYF.

The V gene is TRBV18, the J gene TRBJ1-1, with TRBD1 as a possible D gene (5 bases). In germline, CDR1 is KGHSH, CDR2 LQKENI. The CDR3 runs to 14 residues. The germline V and J ends were trimmed by 1 base and 3 bases, with 9 bases remaining between them. The CDR3 loop reads CASSPQGGDTEAFF. In DNA form, the CDR3 reads TGTGCCAGCTCACCACAGGGAGGGGACACTGAAGCTTTCTTT.